This TCR beta chain appears in the sequencing data of a study of cytomegalovirus exposure and HLA in healthy donors. Overall study: Earlier findings included about 120 million unique TCR beta sequences obtained from 150 million to 200 million T cells. From HLA-typed donors, an early data release held tens of millions of unique TCRs.

Use of 60 Vbeta and 13 Jbeta primers characterized the PCR. The protocol was immunoSEQ multiplex PCR, while the TCRdb copy is restricted to in-frame clones and leaves out a portion. This repertoire includes about 77,000 clones. Specimen: PBMCs. This sequence was found in a man aged 50-59 years in good health and CMV-seropositive.

DNA for the CDR3: TGTGCCAGCAGTCCTTGGCCACTACGGGACAGGGGCCAAGAGACCCAGTACTTC. As protein: CASSPWPLRDRGQETQYF. The chain has TRBV2 and TRBJ2-5; 10 bases match TRBD1. The CDR3 sequence is 18 residues long. The J segment lost 1 base and the V segment lost 5 bases, leaving 13 bases of the junction unmatched. Germline V lookup: CDR1 SNHLY, CDR2 FYNNEI.